This T cell receptor beta chain was observed in a study of tumor-infiltrating lymphocytes in primary liver carcinoma. About the research overall: Aged between 30 and 69 years, the patients were men and women. Points from the study as a whole: Compared with tumor region pairs, tumor-adjacent and tumor-blood pairs overlapped less.

Notes on this clonotype: The antigen is undetermined.

Co-extraction of both nucleic acids (RNA and DNA) used about 17-31 mg of unsorted bulk tissue. Each sampled tumor had five separate regions taken from it. TCR beta cDNA came from about 0.55 ug total RNA, primed with a constant-region primer. Three-round nested multiplex PCR performed with slightly modified ARM-PCR produced the TCR beta libraries. TCRdb processed the multiplex PCR reads anew with MiXCR; each CDR3 protein has one entry. The sample contains some 64,000 distinct CDR3 sequences, about two thirds of which appear only once. Sample: liver tumor tissue from sampling region 4. Regarding subset: tumor region T4, right-lateral pole. This clonotype was obtained from a man aged 35 to 55 with primary liver carcinoma and hepatitis B virus infection.

The DNA of the CDR3 is TGTACTAGCAGCTTAAGTCAGGGCCCTTACAGTGGGCAGTTCTTC. Its translation: CTSSLSQGPYSGQFF. The J gene is TRBJ2-1, the V gene TRBV11-2; a possible D gene is TRBD2 (6 bases). The CDR3 runs to 15 residues. Germline values: CDR1 SGHAT, CDR2 FQNNGV.